The T cell receptor (beta chain) described here comes from a study of control samples from healthy donors and cancer patients. The sample holds one count of this clone. TCRdb keeps only in-frame clones here, not all; method: immunoSEQ multiplex PCR. The profile covers around 110,000 clones, with 80% to 90% appearing a single time and 1.1% taken by the ten largest. The source material was PBMCs. The sequence was obtained from a woman aged 45-60 years with colorectal cancer.

CDR3 in amino acids: CASSFRGGPDTQYF. CDR3 nucleotide sequence: TGCGCCAGCAGCTTCAGGGGGGGTCCAGATACGCAGTATTTT. The chain combines TRBV5-1 with TRBJ2-3; D possibly uses TRBD1 or TRBD2 (7 bases each). V was shortened by 2 bases and J by 4 bases, with 11 bases between the two germline ends. Per germline, CDR1 SGHRS and CDR2 YFSETQ. There are 14 residues in the CDR3.